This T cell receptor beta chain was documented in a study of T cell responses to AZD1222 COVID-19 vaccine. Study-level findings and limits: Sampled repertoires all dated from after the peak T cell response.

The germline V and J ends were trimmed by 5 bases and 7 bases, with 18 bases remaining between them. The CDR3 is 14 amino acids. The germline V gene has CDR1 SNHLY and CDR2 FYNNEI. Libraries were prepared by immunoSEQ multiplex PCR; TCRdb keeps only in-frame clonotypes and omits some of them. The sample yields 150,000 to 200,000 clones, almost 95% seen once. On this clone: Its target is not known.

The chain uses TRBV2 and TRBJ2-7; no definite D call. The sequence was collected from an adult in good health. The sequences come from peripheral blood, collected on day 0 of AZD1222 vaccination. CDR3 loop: CASSSDSFLGEQYF. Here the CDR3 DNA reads TGTGCCAGCAGTTCAGACTCTTTTCTGGGGGAGCAGTACTTC.